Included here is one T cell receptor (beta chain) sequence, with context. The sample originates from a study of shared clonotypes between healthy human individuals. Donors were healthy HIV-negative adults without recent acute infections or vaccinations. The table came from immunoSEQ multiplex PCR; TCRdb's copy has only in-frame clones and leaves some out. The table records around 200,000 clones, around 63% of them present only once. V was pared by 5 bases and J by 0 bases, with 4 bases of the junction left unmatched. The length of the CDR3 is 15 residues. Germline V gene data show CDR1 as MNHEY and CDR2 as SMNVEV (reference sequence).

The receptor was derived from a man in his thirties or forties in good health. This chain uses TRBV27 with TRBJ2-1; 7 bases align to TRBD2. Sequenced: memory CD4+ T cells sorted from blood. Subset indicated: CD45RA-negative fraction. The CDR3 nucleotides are TGTGCCAGCAGTACTAGCGCCTTCTCCTACAATGAGCAGTTCTTC. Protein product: CASSTSAFSYNEQFF.